This entry lists 16 T cell receptor beta chains sequenced from one sample in a study of Tregs in tolerant kidney transplant recipients. The repertoire was sequenced with immunoSEQ multiplex PCR; TCRdb's copy has only in-frame clones and lacks some. The sample shows roughly 66,000 clones, approximately 92% of them seen only once. Sequences were derived from CD8+ T cells from blood, sampled before the transplant. Receptors originate from a human donor who received a combined kidney and bone marrow transplant.

The gene calls are TRBV28 and TRBJ2-1, with D perhaps TRBD1 (6 bases). V gave up 5 bases and J gave up 7 bases, with 24 bases separating them. Per the germline V gene, CDR1 is MDHEN and CDR2 is SYDVKM. The CDR3 extends over 17 amino acids. CDR3 loop: CASSGWEWQGRKNEQFF. The DNA for the CDR3 is TGTGCCAGCAGTGGATGGGAATGGCAGGGGCGCAAAAATGAGCAGTTCTTC.

This clone has only a few counts. This chain links TRBV21-1 with TRBJ2-3; the D call of TRBD1 is as the table states it, not checked on the DNA. TRBV21-1 is a pseudogene locus. The CDR3 extends over 15 amino acids. Here the CDR3 DNA reads TGTGCCAGCAGCAAGGAGGCAGGGGGGACAGATACGCAGTATTTT. Its translation: CASSKEAGGTDTQYF.

V is TRBV2 and J is TRBJ2-7, with TRBD1 identical over 10 bases. V was pared by 4 bases and J by 0 bases, with 6 bases of the junction left unmatched. Germline V gives CDR1 SNHLY, CDR2 FYNNEI. This CDR3 has 16 residues. The CDR3 bases are TGTGCCAGCAGTGGGACAGGGGGACAACTCTCCTACGAGCAGTACTTC. It translates to CASSGTGGQLSYEQYF.

V and J are TRBV2 and TRBJ2-6; TRBD1 is a possible D gene (6 bases). This CDR3 region has 15 residues. V was cut by 3 bases and J by 4 bases, with 10 bases left in between. The germline gives CDR1 SNHLY, CDR2 FYNNEI. CDR3 nucleotide sequence: TGTGCCAGCAGTGAGGGGGCGCTCGGGGCCAACGTCCTGACTTTC. As protein: CASSEGALGANVLTF.

The gene calls are TRBV5-6 and TRBJ1-4, with D unclear. CDR1 is SGHDT and CDR2 is YYEEEE in the germline V gene. This CDR3 has 12 amino acids. The ends were cut back, 0 bases at V and 11 bases at J, with 8 bases in the middle. The CDR3 DNA follows: TGTGCCAGCAGCTTGGGTCAGTCCAAACTGTTTTTT. Protein product: CASSLGQSKLFF. The full variable domain, with the rest looked up from reference TRBV5-6 and TRBJ1-4, is DAGVTQSPTHLIKTRGQQVTLRCSPKSGHDTVSWYQQALGQGPQFIFQYYEEEERQRGNFPDRFSGHQFPNYSSELNVNALLLGDSALYLCASSLGQSKLFFGSGTQLSVL.

J is TRBJ2-3 and V is TRBV6-4; 10 positions agree with TRBD2. The germline CDR1 and CDR2 sequences are MRHNA and SNTAGT. The CDR3 contains 15 residues. V shed 3 bases, J shed 4 bases, and the junction held 4 bases outside the gene matches. CDR3 residues: CASSDSGGSADTQYF. In nucleotides, the CDR3 is TGTGCCAGCAGTGATAGCGGGGGGAGCGCAGATACGCAGTATTTT.

CDR3 residues: CASSVGTGFSYEQYF. In DNA, the CDR3 is TGTGCCAGTAGTGTCGGGACAGGCTTCTCCTACGAGCAGTACTTC. This rearrangement joins TRBV19 to TRBJ2-7; TRBD1 matches at 8 bases. CDR1 and CDR2 (germline): LNHDA, SQIVND (reference sequence). CDR3 length: 15 amino acids. V lost 5 bases and J lost 0; bases outside the gene matches: 6.

This chain uses TRBV13 with TRBJ2-4; 7 nucleotides agree with TRBD1. The CDR3 length is 14 residues. Unmatched junction bases numbered 1, after V lost 5 bases and J lost 0 bases. Looked up from germline, CDR1 is PRHDT and CDR2 is FYEKMQ (reference sequence). CDR3 in DNA: TGTGCCAGCAGCGGGACAGTAGCCAAAAACATTCAGTACTTC. Translated: CASSGTVAKNIQYF.

The chain recombines TRBV7-9 with TRBJ1-3, with D tentatively TRBD1 (6 bases). The CDR3 is made up of 13 amino acids. V was trimmed by 7 bases and J by 2 bases, leaving 9 bases between them. Per the germline V gene, CDR1 is SEHNR and CDR2 is FQNEAQ (reference sequence). CDR3 nucleotide sequence: TGTGCCAGCACCCAGGGGACTGGAAACACCATATATTTT. This encodes CASTQGTGNTIYF.

A single count supports this clone. V is TRBV7-6 and J is TRBJ1-1; 9 bases map to TRBD1. CDR1 is SGHVS, CDR2 FNYEAQ, per germline. The CDR3 runs to 15 residues. V dropped 5 bases and J dropped 6; count of bases not matched to a gene: 10. Written as DNA, the CDR3 is TGTGCCAGCAGCCCTACGACAGGGGGTAGACCTGAAGCTTTCTTT. Residues: CASSPTTGGRPEAFF.

In this sample, this clone turned up once. Other DNA variants within this sample encode the same CDR3. The chain recombines TRBV27 with TRBJ1-2, with D unresolved. Deletions cut 5 bases from V and 1 base from J, with 8 bases between. The CDR3 spans 13 residues. The germline gives CDR1 MNHEY, CDR2 SMNVEV (reference sequence). The CDR3 sequence: CASSLGSNYGYTF. DNA for the CDR3: TGTGCCAGCAGTCTTGGGAGTAACTATGGCTACACCTTC.

V is TRBV4-3 and J is TRBJ1-2, with D uncertain. The CDR3 loop spans 13 amino acids. The germline V and J ends were trimmed by 0 bases and 4 bases, with 6 bases remaining between them. Germline V CDR1 and CDR2: LGHNA, YSLEER. Here the CDR3 DNA reads TGCGCCAGCAGCCAAGAAAACACCTATGGCTACACCTTC. Its translation: CASSQENTYGYTF.

This clone was observed a handful of times. This chain connects TRBV6-5 to TRBJ1-3; TRBD1 matches at 8 bases. This CDR3 contains 15 residues. The germline CDR1 and CDR2 sequences are MNHEY and SVGAGI. Trimming took 5 bases from V and 4 from J; bases not matched to a gene: 7. In nucleotides, the CDR3 is TGTGCCAGCAGTCTTGGACAGGGACCCGGAAACACCATATATTTT. Protein product: CASSLGQGPGNTIYF.

This sequence joins TRBV4-2 and TRBJ2-2; 10 bases match TRBD2. The germline gives CDR1 LGHNA, CDR2 YNFKEQ. The J segment lost 7 bases and the V segment lost 2 bases, leaving 7 bases of the junction unmatched. This CDR3 has 16 residues. CDR3 DNA sequence: TGTGCCAGCAGCCAACGATCTAGCGGGAGTAACGGGGAGCTGTTTTTT. Translated: CASSQRSSGSNGELFF.

This clone has a single count. The genes are TRBV19 and TRBJ2-7; 8 bases map to TRBD1. Germline lookup yields CDR1 LNHDA and CDR2 SQIVND (reference sequence). The CDR3 is 14 amino acids. The V and J ends lost 3 bases and 4 bases, in that order; junction bases with no gene match: 5. CDR3 nucleotide sequence: TGTGCCAGTAGTATCCAGGGGGCAGGTTACGAGCAGTACTTC. It is translated as CASSIQGAGYEQYF.

This chain uses TRBV28 with TRBJ2-7; no firm D call. Germline values: CDR1 MDHEN, CDR2 SYDVKM. With 4 bases removed from V and 3 bases from J, the gap between germline ends came to 4 bases. The CDR3 has 11 amino acids. The CDR3 loop is CASSSDYEQYF. CDR3 nucleotides: TGTGCCAGCAGTTCAGACTACGAGCAGTACTTC. Full variable domain (missing parts from reference TRBV28 and TRBJ2-7): DVKVTQSSRYLVKRTGEKVFLECVQDMDHENMFWYRQDPGLGLRLIYFSYDVKMKEKGDIPEGYSVSREKKERFSLILESASTNQTSMYLCASSSDYEQYFGPGTRLTVT.